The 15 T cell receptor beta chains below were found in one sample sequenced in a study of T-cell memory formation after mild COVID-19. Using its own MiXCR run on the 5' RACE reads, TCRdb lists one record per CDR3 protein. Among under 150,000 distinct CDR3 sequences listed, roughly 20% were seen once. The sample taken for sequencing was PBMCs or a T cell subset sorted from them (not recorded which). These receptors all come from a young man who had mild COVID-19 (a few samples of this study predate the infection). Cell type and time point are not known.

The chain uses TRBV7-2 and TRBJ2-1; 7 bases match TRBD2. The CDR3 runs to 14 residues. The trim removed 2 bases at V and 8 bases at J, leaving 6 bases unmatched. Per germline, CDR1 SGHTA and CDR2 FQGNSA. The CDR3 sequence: CASSLWEGSYEQFF. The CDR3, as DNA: TGTGCCAGCAGCTTATGGGAGGGTTCGTATGAGCAGTTCTTC.

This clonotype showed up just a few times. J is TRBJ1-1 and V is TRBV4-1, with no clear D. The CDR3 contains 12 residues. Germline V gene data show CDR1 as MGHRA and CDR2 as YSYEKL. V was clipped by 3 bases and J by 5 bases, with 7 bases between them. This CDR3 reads CASSQGRTEAFF. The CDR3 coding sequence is TGCGCCAGCAGCCAGGGCCGGACTGAAGCTTTCTTT.

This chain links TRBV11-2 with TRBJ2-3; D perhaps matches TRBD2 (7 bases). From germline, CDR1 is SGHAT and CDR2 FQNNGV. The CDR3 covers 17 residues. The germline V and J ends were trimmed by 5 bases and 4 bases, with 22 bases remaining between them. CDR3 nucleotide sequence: TGTGCCAGCAGCCTCGGAGGGCGGGGGCAAGGTTCAGATACGCAGTATTTT. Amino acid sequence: CASSLGGRGQGSDTQYF.

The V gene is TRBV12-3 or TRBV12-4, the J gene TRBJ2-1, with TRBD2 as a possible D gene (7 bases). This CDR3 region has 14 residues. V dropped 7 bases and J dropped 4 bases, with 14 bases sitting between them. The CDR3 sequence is CASIRGALYNEQFF. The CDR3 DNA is TGTGCCAGCATTCGGGGGGCCCTGTACAATGAGCAGTTCTTC.

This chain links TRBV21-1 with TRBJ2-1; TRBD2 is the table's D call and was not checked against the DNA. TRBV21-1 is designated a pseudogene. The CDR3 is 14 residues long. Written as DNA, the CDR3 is TGTGCCAGCAGCAAAGGGAAGAGGAGGGATGAGCAGTTCTTC. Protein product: CASSKGKRRDEQFF.

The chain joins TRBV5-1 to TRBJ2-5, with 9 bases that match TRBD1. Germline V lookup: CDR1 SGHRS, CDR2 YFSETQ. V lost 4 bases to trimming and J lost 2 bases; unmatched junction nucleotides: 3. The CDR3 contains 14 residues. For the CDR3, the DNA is TGCGCCAGCAGCCCCGGGACAGGGCAAGAGACCCAGTACTTC. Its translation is CASSPGTGQETQYF.

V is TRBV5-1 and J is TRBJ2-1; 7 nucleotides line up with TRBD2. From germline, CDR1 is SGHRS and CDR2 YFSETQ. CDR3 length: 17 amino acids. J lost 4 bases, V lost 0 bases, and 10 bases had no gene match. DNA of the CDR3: TGCGCCAGCAGCTTGGCCAACTGGGGGGGAATTTACAATGAGCAGTTCTTC. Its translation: CASSLANWGGIYNEQFF.

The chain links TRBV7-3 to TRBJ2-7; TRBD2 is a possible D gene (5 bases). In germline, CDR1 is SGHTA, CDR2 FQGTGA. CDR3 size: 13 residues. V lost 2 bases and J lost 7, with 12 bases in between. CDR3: CASSLELAGEQYF. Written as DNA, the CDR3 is TGTGCCAGCAGCTTAGAGCTAGCTGGAGAGCAGTACTTC.

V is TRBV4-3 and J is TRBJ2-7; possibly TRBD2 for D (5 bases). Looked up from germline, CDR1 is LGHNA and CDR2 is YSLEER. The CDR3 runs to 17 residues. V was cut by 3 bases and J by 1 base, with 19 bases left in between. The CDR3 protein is CASSQRRPRLDSYEQYV. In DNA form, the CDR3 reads TGCGCCAGCAGCCAGAGGAGGCCGCGCCTAGATTCCTACGAGCAGTACGTC.

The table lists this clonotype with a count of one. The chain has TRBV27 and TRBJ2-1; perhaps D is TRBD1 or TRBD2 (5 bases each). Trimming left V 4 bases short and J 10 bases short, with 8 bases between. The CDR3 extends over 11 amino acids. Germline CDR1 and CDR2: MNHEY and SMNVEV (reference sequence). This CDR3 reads CASSWGKEQFF. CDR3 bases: TGTGCCAGCAGTTGGGGGAAAGAGCAGTTCTTC.

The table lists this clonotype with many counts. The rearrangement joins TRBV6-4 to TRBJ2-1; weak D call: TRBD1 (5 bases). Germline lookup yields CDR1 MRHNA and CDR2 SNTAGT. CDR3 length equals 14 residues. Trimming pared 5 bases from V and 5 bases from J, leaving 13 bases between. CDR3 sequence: CASSPDTPHNEQFF. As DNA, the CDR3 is TGTGCCAGCAGTCCGGACACCCCGCACAATGAGCAGTTCTTC.

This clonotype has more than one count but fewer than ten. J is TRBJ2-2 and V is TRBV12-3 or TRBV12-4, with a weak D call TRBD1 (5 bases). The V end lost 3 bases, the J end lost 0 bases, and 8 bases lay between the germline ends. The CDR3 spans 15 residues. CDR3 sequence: CASSLDNANTGELFF. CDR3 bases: TGTGCCAGCAGTTTGGACAACGCGAACACCGGGGAGCTGTTTTTT.

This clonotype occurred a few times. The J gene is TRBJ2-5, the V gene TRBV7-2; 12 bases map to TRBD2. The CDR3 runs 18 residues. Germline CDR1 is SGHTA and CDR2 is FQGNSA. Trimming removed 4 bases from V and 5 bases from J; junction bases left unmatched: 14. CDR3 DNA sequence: TGTGCCAGCAGCTCCGGGACTAGCGGGCCACACTCCAGGGAGACCCAGTACTTC. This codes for CASSSGTSGPHSRETQYF.

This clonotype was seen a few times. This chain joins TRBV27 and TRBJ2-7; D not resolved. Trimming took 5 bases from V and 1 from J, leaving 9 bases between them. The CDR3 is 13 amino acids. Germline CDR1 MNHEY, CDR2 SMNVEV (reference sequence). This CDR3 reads CASSPVGSYEQYV. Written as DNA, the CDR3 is TGTGCCAGCAGTCCGGTGGGGTCCTACGAGCAGTACGTC.

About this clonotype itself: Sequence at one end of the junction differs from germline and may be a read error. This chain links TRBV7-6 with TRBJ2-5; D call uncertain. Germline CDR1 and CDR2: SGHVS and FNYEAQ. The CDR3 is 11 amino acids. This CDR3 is CASSPHEFQDF. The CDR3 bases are TGTGCCAGCAGCCCGCATGAATTCCAGGACTTC.